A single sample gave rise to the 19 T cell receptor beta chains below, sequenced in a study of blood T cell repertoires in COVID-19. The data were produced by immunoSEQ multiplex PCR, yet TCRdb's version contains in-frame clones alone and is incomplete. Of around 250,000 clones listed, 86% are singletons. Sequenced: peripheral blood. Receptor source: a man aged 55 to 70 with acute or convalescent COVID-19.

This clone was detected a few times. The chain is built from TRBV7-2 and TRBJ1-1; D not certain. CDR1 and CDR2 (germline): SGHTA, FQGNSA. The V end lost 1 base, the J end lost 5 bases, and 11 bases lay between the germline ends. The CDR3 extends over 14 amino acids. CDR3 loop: CASSLGYQRTEAFF. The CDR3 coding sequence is TGTGCCAGCAGCTTAGGCTATCAGCGTACTGAAGCTTTCTTT.

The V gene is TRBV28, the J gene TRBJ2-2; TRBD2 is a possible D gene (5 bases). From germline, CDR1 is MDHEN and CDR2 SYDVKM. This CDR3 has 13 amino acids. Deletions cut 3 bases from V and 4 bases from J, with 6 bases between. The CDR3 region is CASSLRATGELFF. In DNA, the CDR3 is TGTGCCAGCAGTTTGAGGGCCACCGGGGAGCTGTTTTTT.

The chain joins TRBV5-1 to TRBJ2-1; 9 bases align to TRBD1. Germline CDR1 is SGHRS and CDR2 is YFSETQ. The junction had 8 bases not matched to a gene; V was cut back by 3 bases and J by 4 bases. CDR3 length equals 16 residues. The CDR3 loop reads CASSYGTGIRYNEQFF. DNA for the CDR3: TGCGCCAGCAGCTACGGGACAGGGATACGATACAATGAGCAGTTCTTC.

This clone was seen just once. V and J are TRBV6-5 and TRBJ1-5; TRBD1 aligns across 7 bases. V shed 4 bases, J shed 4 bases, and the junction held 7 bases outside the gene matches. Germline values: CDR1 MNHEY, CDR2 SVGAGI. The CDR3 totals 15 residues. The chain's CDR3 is CASSSRQGNNQPQHF. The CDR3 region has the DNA TGTGCCAGCAGTTCTCGACAGGGCAATAATCAGCCCCAGCATTTT.

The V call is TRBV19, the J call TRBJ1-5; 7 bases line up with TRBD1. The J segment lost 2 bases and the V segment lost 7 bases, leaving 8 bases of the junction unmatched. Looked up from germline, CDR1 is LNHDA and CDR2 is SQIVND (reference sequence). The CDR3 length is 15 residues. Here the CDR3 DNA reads TGTGCCAGTACCCAGACAGGGCCGGGCAATCAGCCCCAGCATTTT. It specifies CASTQTGPGNQPQHF.

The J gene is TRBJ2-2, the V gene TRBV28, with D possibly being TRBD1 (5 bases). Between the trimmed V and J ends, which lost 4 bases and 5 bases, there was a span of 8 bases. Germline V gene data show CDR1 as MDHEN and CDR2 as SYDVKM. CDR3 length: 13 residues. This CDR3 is CASSYPGTGELFF. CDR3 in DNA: TGTGCCAGCAGTTATCCAGGGACCGGGGAGCTGTTTTTT.

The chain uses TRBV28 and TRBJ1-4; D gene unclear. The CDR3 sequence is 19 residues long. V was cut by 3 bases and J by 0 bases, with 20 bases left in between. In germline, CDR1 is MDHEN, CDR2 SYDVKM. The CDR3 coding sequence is TGTGCCAGCAGTTTCTATGGCAGGTTCTCTTCTGCAACTAATGAAAAACTGTTTTTT. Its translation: CASSFYGRFSSATNEKLFF.

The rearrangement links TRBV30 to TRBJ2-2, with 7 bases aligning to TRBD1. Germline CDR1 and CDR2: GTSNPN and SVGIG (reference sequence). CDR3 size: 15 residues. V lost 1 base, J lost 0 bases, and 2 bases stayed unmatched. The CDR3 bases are TGTGCCTGGAGTGGGGACAGCGCGAACACCGGGGAGCTGTTTTTT. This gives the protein CAWSGDSANTGELFF.

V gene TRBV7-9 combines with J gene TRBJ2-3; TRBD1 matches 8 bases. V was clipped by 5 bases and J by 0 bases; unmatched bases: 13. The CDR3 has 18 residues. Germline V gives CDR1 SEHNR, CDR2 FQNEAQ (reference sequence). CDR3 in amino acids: CASSPTTGDRPSTDTQYF. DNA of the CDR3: TGTGCCAGCAGCCCTACGACAGGGGACCGTCCTAGCACAGATACGCAGTATTTT. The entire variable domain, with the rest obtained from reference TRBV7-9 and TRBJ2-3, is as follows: DTGVSQNPRHKITKRGQNVTFRCDPISEHNRLYWYRQTLGQGPEFLTYFQNEAQLEKSRLLSDRFSAERPKGSFSTLEIQRTEQGDSAMYLCASSPTTGDRPSTDTQYFGPGTRLTVL.

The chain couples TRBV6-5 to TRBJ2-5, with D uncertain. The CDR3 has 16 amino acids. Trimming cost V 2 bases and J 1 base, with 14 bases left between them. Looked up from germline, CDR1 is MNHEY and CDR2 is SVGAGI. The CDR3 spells CASSYMWRRSQETQYF. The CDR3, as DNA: TGTGCCAGCAGTTACATGTGGCGGCGGTCCCAAGAGACCCAGTACTTC.

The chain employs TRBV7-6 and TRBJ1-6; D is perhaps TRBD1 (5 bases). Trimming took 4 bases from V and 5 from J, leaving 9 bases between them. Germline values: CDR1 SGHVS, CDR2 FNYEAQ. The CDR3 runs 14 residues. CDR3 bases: TGTGCCAGCAGCTCGACAGTAAATAATTCACCCCTCCACTTT. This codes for CASSSTVNNSPLHF.

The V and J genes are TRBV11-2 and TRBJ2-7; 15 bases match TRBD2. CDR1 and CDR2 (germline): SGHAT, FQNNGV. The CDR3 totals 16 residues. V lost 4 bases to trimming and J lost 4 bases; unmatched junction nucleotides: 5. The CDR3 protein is CASSSSGTSGRYEQYF. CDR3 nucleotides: TGTGCCAGCAGCTCCTCCGGGACTAGCGGGAGGTACGAGCAGTACTTC. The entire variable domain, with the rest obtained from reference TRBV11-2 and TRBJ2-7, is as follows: EAGVAQSPRYKIIEKRQSVAFWCNPISGHATLYWYQQILGQGPKLLIQFQNNGVVDDSQLPKDRFSAERLKGVDSTLKIQPAKLEDSAVYLCASSSSGTSGRYEQYFGPGTRLTVT.

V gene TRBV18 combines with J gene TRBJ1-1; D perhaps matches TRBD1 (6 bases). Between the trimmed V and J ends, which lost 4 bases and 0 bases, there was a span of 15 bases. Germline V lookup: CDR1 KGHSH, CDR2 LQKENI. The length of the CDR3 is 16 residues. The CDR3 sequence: CASSRTSGHLNTEAFF. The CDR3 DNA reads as TGTGCCAGCTCACGTACCTCGGGACATTTGAACACTGAAGCTTTCTTT.

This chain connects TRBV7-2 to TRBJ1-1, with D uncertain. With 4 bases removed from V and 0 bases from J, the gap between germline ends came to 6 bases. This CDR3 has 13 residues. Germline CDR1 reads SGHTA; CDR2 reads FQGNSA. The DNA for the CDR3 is TGTGCCAGCAGCTCGCCAGTGAACACTGAAGCTTTCTTT. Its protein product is CASSSPVNTEAFF. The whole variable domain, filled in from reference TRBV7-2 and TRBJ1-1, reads GAGVSQSPSNKVTEKGKDVELRCDPISGHTALYWYRQSLGQGLEFLIYFQGNSAPDKSGLPSDRFSAERTGGSVSTLTIQRTQQEDSAVYLCASSSPVNTEAFFGQGTRLTVV.

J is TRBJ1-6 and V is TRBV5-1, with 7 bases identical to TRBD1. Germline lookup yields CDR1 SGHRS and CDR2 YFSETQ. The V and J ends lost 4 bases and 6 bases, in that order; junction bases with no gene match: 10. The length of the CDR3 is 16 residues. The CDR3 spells CASSPARTGLNSPLHF. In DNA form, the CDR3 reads TGCGCCAGCAGCCCGGCCCGGACAGGCCTTAATTCACCCCTCCACTTT.

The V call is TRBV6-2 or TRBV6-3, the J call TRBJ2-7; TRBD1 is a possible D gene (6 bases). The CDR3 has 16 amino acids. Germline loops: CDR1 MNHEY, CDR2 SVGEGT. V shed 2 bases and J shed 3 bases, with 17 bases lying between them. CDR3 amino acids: CASSYEQGSSRYEQYF. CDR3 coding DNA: TGTGCCAGCAGTTACGAACAGGGCAGTTCTCGCTACGAGCAGTACTTC.

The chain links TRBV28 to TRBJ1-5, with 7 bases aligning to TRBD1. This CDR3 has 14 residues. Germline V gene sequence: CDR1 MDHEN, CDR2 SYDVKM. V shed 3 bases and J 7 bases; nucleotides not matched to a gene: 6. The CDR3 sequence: CASSFRQGDQPQHF. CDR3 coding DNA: TGTGCCAGCAGTTTCCGACAGGGAGACCAGCCCCAGCATTTT.

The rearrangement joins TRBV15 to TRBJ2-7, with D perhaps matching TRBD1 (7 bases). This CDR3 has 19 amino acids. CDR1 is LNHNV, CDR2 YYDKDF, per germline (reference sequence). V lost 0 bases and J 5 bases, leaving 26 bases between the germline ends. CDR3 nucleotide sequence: TGTGCCACCAGCAGAGAAGGAGATGAGGGGACAGCGGGCGGGGACGAGCAGTACTTC. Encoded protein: CATSREGDEGTAGGDEQYF.

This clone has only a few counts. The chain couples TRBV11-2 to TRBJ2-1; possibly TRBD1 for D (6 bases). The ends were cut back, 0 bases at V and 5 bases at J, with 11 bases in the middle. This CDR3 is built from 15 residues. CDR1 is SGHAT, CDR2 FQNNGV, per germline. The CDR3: CASSLEQGPHNEQFF. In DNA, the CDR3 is TGTGCCAGCAGCTTAGAACAGGGACCCCACAATGAGCAGTTCTTC.